This entry concerns a single TCR beta chain. Its antigen remains unidentified. The entry originates in a study of graft-versus-host responses after intestinal transplantation. Across the study: Those transplanted obtained multivisceral, liver-intestinal, or isolated intestinal grafts. Uniformly, recipients were administered anti-thymocyte globulin induction with subsequent tacrolimus and steroids for around three years. Points from the study as a whole: Marrow from the recipient contained GvH clones, some of which had appeared first in ileum or blood. Individuals who had graft-donor T cell macrochimerism had allografts that showed high graft-versus-host to host-versus-graft clonal ratios.

TCRdb keeps only in-frame clones here, not all; method: immunoSEQ multiplex PCR. Of roughly 120,000 clones listed, about 94% were seen once; the top ten hold around 0.49%. The clonotype originates from a human donor who received an intestinal transplant. The input for sequencing was unstimulated CD8+ T cells sorted from spleen or lymph node cells, taken before intestinal transplant.

The DNA for the CDR3 is TGTGCCAGCACCCCCGGCGCGGGTGAGCAGTTCTTC. As protein: CASTPGAGEQFF. This chain joins TRBV6-1 and TRBJ2-1; D is perhaps TRBD2 (5 bases). CDR3 length: 12 amino acids. Between the trimmed V and J ends, which lost 7 bases and 9 bases, there was a span of 13 bases. Germline-derived CDR1 and CDR2 are MNHNS and SASEGT.